The rows below give T cell receptor beta chains drawn from one sample of a study of CD8+CD57+ T cells in acquired aplastic anemia. TCRdb reanalysed the reads using MiXCR and keeps one entry per CDR3 protein. The sample has 100,000 to 150,000 distinct CDR3 sequences, 48% seen once. Sequencing was performed on sorted CD4+, CD8+, or CD8+CD57+ T cells (not recorded which) from PBMCs. These receptors came from a human donor in good health, serving as a control. CDR3s include the opening cysteine and the closing phenylalanine or tryptophan. A D gene is named only where the DNA matches it firmly. Size is stated for part of the rows, as once, few or many counts, or as a class when the clone is expanded.

d_call	clone_size	j_call	v_call	cdr3_aa	cdr3_nt
.	many	TRBJ1-1	TRBV19	CASSAPGQGNTEAFF	TGTGCCAGTAGTGCTCCGGGACAAGGGAACACTGAAGCTTTCTTT
TRBD2	.	TRBJ2-7	TRBV25-1	CASSGPSGGYYYEQYF	TGTGCCAGCAGTGGCCCTAGCGGGGGTTACTACTACGAGCAGTACTTC
.	.	TRBJ1-2	TRBV7-8	CASSLGGTYGYTF	TGTGCCAGCAGCTTAGGGGGGACTTATGGCTACACCTTC
.	.	TRBJ1-1	TRBV15	CATSRGRQGPNTEAFF	TGTGCCACCAGCAGAGGACGGCAGGGCCCTAACACTGAAGCTTTCTTT
TRBD2	many	TRBJ2-3	TRBV11-2	CASSLVGSGGDTQYF	TGTGCCAGCAGCTTAGTGGGCAGCGGGGGAGATACGCAGTATTTT
.	many	TRBJ1-6	TRBV7-9	CASSLDVSPLHF	TGTGCCAGCAGCTTAGATGTTTCACCCCTCCACTTT
TRBD1	many	TRBJ2-2	TRBV5-4	CASSARQGPGELFF	TGTGCCAGCAGCGCCCGACAGGGGCCCGGGGAGCTGTTTTTT
.	many	TRBJ1-4	TRBV6-1	CASTRQASPGDEKLFF	TGTGCCAGCACACGACAGGCCTCCCCCGGGGATGAAAAACTGTTTTTT
.	.	TRBJ1-2	TRBV5-6	CASSFSGSPGGYTF	TGTGCCAGCAGCTTCTCCGGGAGCCCAGGAGGCTACACCTTC
.	many	TRBJ1-1	TRBV5-1	CASSPDGADTEAFF	TGCGCCAGCAGCCCGGACGGAGCCGACACTGAAGCTTTCTTT
.	few	TRBJ1-2	TRBV29-1	CSVEEETRVRGYTF	TGCAGCGTTGAAGAGGAGACCAGGGTTCGTGGCTACACCTTC
.	few	TRBJ1-1	TRBV30	CAWIFTGTKNTEAFF	TGTGCCTGGATTTTCACCGGGACGAAGAACACTGAAGCTTTCTTT
TRBD1	.	TRBJ1-3	TRBV7-8	CASSPQTGTVGNTIYF	TGTGCCAGCAGCCCCCAGACAGGGACGGTTGGAAACACCATATATTTT
TRBD1	.	TRBJ2-7	TRBV6-5	CASSYAGQAYEQYF	TGTGCCAGCAGTTACGCGGGACAGGCCTACGAGCAGTATTTC
.	many	TRBJ2-7	TRBV6-5	CASSYLWVGTYEQYF	TGTGCCAGCAGTTACCTCTGGGTAGGGACCTACGAGCAGTACTTC
.	many	TRBJ1-2	TRBV12-3/TRBV12-4	CASSLNFVGEGYTF	TGTGCCAGCAGTTTAAATTTCGTCGGGGAGGGCTACACCTTC
TRBD1	.	TRBJ1-6	TRBV7-8	CASSFGDRGNSPLHF	TGTGCCAGCAGCTTTGGGGACAGGGGTAATTCACCCCTCCACTTT
TRBD2	.	TRBJ2-7	TRBV25-1	CASRGTSGDLYEQYF	TGTGCCAGCAGGGGGACTAGCGGGGACCTCTACGAGCAGTACTTC
.	few	TRBJ1-1	TRBV20-1	CSARDWGGTEAFF	TGCAGTGCTAGAGATTGGGGAGGCACTGAAGCTTTCTTT
TRBD1	.	TRBJ2-3	TRBV24-1	CATSDSGTGGADTQYF	TGTGCCACCAGTGATTCCGGGACAGGGGGCGCAGATACGCAGTATTTT
.	.	TRBJ1-5	TRBV2	CASSVQEANQPQHF	TGTGCCAGCAGTGTTCAGGAGGCAAATCAGCCCCAGCATTTT
.	few	TRBJ2-5	TRBV6-2/TRBV6-3	CASSTGEGPQQTQYF	TGTGCCAGCAGTACGGGGGAAGGTCCCCAACAGACCCAGTACTTC
.	.	TRBJ1-2	TRBV7-2	CASSLAPGAGGYTF	TGTGCCAGCAGCTTAGCTCCGGGGGCGGGTGGCTACACCTTC
.	.	TRBJ2-7	TRBV5-5	CASSFDIGKTYEQYF	TGTGCCAGCAGCTTCGACATTGGAAAGACCTACGAGCAGTACTTC
TRBD2	many	TRBJ2-1	TRBV6-2/TRBV6-3	CASTSGGYNEQFF	TGTGCCAGCACTAGCGGGGGATACAATGAGCAGTTCTTC
TRBD1	many	TRBJ2-2	TRBV19	CASSLDRGGTGELFF	TGTGCCAGTAGCCTGGACAGGGGAGGCACCGGGGAGCTGTTTTTT
.	once	TRBJ2-7	TRBV7-3	CASSTGPDASREQYF	TGTGCCAGCAGCACCGGGCCAGACGCGAGTCGAGAGCAGTACTTC
TRBD2	.	TRBJ2-2	TRBV5-4	CASSLYLAGVTGELFF	TGTGCCAGCAGCTTGTATCTAGCGGGGGTCACCGGGGAGCTGTTTTTT
.	many	TRBJ2-3	TRBV30	CAWRAHRYTQYF	TGTGCCTGGAGGGCCCACAGGTATACGCAGTATTTT
.	medium-sized	TRBJ2-5	TRBV15	CATSRDPGETQYF	TGTGCCACCAGCAGAGATCCGGGAGAGACCCAGTACTTC
.	many	TRBJ1-1	TRBV2	CASTREGGRSMNTEAFF	TGTGCCAGCACCAGAGAGGGGGGTAGGAGCATGAACACTGAAGCTTTCTTT
.	few	TRBJ2-3	TRBV24-1	CATSGGYTDTQYF	TGTGCCACCAGTGGAGGGTACACAGATACGCAGTATTTT
TRBD1	many	TRBJ2-3	TRBV7-2	CASSLAGQISTDTQYF	TGTGCCAGCAGCTTAGCGGGACAGATAAGCACAGATACGCAGTATTTT
TRBD1	.	TRBJ1-1	TRBV29-1	CSVDVTGSTEAFF	TGCAGCGTTGACGTGACAGGGAGCACTGAAGCTTTCTTT
TRBD2	once	TRBJ2-3	TRBV7-3	CASSSPSGGAWDTQYF	TGTGCCAGCAGCTCGCCTAGCGGGGGGGCTTGGGATACGCAGTATTTT
TRBD1	.	TRBJ1-4	TRBV15	CATRFSGGNEKLFF	TGTGCCACCAGGTTCTCAGGGGGCAATGAAAAACTGTTTTTT
TRBD1	.	TRBJ1-5	TRBV10-3	CAISTGTGNQPQHF	TGTGCCATCAGTACCGGGACAGGAAATCAGCCCCAGCATTTT
.	.	TRBJ2-2	TRBV29-1	CSVKPGQNTGELFF	TGCAGCGTGAAGCCGGGACAGAACACCGGGGAGCTGTTTTTT
.	once	TRBJ2-7	TRBV7-8	CARSRPNYEQYF	TGTGCTAGAAGCAGGCCTAACTACGAGCAGTACTTC
TRBD1	.	TRBJ1-1	TRBV29-1	CSVGHRGGTEAFF	TGCAGCGTTGGTCACAGGGGCGGGACTGAAGCTTTCTTT
.	once	TRBJ1-3	TRBV20-1	CSARVLNSGNTIYF	TGCAGTGCTAGAGTCCTGAACTCTGGAAACACCATATATTTT
TRBD1	.	TRBJ2-7	TRBV20-1	CSAPSPGQGRGRVPF	TGCAGTGCCCCATCGCCGGGACAGGGGAGGGGCCGAGTACCCTTC
.	few	TRBJ1-2	TRBV15	CATSKGAGAVYGYTF	TGTGCCACCAGCAAAGGAGCAGGGGCGGTCTATGGCTACACCTTC
TRBD2	medium-sized	TRBJ2-5	TRBV29-1	CSVDRGVAQYF	TGCAGCGTTGATCGGGGGGTGGCCCAGTACTTC
.	.	TRBJ1-6	TRBV20-1	CSASFSSYDSPLHF	TGCAGTGCTAGTTTCAGCTCCTATGATTCACCCCTCCACTTT
.	many	TRBJ2-1	TRBV7-9	CASSLMGREQFF	TGTGCCAGCAGCCTAATGGGGCGGGAGCAGTTCTTC
.	many	TRBJ2-2	TRBV4-1	CASSQEGSNTGELFF	TGCGCCAGCAGCCAAGAGGGGTCGAACACCGGGGAGCTGTTTTTT
TRBD2	.	TRBJ2-1	TRBV7-3	CPFSGGRNEQFF	TGTCCCTTCAGCGGGGGCCGCAATGAGCAGTTCTTC
.	.	TRBJ2-1	TRBV2	CASSAGGISYNEQFF	TGTGCCAGCAGTGCGGGGGGCATCTCCTACAATGAGCAGTTCTTC
.	many	TRBJ2-1	TRBV14	CASSQAIEQDNNEQFF	TGTGCCAGCAGCCAAGCAATTGAACAGGACAACAATGAGCAGTTCTTC
TRBD1	.	TRBJ2-1	TRBV19	CAAAGQGGNEQFF	TGTGCCGCGGCGGGACAGGGTGGAAATGAGCAGTTCTTC
TRBD2	.	TRBJ2-7	TRBV5-1	CASSFAGGGVGEQYF	TGCGCCAGCAGCTTCGCTGGGGGGGGGGTAGGCGAGCAGTACTTC
.	.	TRBJ1-3	TRBV7-9	CASSFGRSGNTIYF	TGTGCCAGCAGCTTCGGGCGCTCTGGAAACACCATATATTTT
TRBD1	many	TRBJ2-7	TRBV18	CASSQGQGDEQYF	TGTGCCAGCTCACAGGGACAGGGCGACGAGCAGTACTTC
TRBD1	many	TRBJ2-5	TRBV5-6	CASRLGQGRSETQYF	TGTGCCAGCAGGCTGGGACAGGGGCGTTCGGAGACCCAGTACTTC
TRBD2	many	TRBJ2-1	TRBV4-2	CASRPPSSGGASNEQFF	TGTGCCAGCAGACCTCCGTCTAGCGGGGGGGCCAGCAATGAGCAGTTCTTC
TRBD2	.	TRBJ2-7	TRBV9	CASSVGLAAYEQYF	TGTGCCAGCAGCGTAGGACTAGCGGCTTACGAGCAGTACTTC
.	many	TRBJ2-5	TRBV15	CATSRDRELETQYF	TGTGCCACCAGCAGAGATAGAGAGCTAGAGACCCAGTACTTC
TRBD1	few	TRBJ2-7	TRBV19	CASSISGQSYEQYF	TGTGCCAGTAGTATATCGGGACAGTCCTACGAGCAGTACTTC